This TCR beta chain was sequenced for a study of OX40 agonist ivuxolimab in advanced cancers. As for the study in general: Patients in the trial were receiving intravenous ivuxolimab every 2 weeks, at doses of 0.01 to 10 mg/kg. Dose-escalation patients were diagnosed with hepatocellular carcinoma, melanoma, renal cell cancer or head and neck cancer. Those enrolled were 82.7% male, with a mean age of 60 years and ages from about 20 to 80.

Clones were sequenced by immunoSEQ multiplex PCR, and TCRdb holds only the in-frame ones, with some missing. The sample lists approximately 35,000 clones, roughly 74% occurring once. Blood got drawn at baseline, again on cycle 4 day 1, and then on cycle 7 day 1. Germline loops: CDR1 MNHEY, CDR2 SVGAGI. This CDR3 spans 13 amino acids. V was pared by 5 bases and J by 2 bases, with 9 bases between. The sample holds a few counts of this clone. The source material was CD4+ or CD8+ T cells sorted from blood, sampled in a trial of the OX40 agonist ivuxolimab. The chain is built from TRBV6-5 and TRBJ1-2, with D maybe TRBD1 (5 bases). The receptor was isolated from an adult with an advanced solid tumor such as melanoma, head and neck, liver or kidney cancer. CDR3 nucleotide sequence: TGTGCCAGCAGTCAGGGATCGAACTATGGCTACACCTTC. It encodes CASSQGSNYGYTF.